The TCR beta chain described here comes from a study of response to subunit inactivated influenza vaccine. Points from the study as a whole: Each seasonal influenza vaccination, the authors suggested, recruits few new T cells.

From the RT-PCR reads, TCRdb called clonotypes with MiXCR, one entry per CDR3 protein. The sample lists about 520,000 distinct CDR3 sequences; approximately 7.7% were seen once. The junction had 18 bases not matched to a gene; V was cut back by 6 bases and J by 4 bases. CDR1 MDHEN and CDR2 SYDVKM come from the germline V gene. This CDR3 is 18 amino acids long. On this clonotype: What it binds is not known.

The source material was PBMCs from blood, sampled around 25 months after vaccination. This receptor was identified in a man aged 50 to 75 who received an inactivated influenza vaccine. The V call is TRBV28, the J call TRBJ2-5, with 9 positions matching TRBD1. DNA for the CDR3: TGTGCCAGCAGGACCACCGGGACAGGGAGTTTGGTGGGAGAGACCCAGTACTTC. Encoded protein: CASRTTGTGSLVGETQYF.